What follows are 14 T cell receptor beta chains derived from one specimen sequenced in a study of blood T cell repertoires in COVID-19. The method was immunoSEQ multiplex PCR; TCRdb's version includes in-frame clones alone and lacks a portion of them. The table lists under 200,000 clones, approximately 84% of them singletons, with under 13% in the top ten. Sequencing used peripheral blood. The receptors here all came from a man aged 65 to 79 with active or convalescent COVID-19.

The rearrangement joins TRBV16 to TRBJ1-2; TRBD1 is a possible D gene (5 bases). The ends were cut back, 0 bases at V and 4 bases at J, with 18 bases in the middle. The CDR3 runs 17 residues. The V gene's germline CDR1 is KGHSY and CDR2 FQNENV. Here the CDR3 DNA reads TGTGCCAGCAGCCAATCGGCGGGGGTCCGGCCCGGCTATGGCTACACCTTC. Translated, it gives CASSQSAGVRPGYGYTF.

V usage is TRBV18 and J usage is TRBJ2-6, with a tentative D call TRBD2 (7 bases). Trimming shortened V by 2 bases and J by 1 base, and 15 bases separated the two germline ends. There are 18 residues in the CDR3. CDR1 and CDR2 from the germline V gene are KGHSH and LQKENI. The DNA of the CDR3 is TGTGCCAGCTCACCAAAGGGGGGGGCCTATTCTGGGGCCAACGTCCTGACTTTC. Its translation: CASSPKGGAYSGANVLTF.

The J gene is TRBJ1-5, the V gene TRBV6-1; D call uncertain. V was trimmed by 1 base and J by 4 bases, leaving 11 bases between them. The CDR3 totals 15 residues. Germline CDR1 MNHNS, CDR2 SASEGT. CDR3 sequence (DNA): TGTGCCAGCAGTGAAGTTTGGCACCCAAATCAGCCCCAGCATTTT. Translating it yields CASSEVWHPNQPQHF.

The chain joins TRBV18 to TRBJ1-1; D not resolved. The CDR3 runs 16 residues. Germline CDR1 and CDR2: KGHSH and LQKENI. Trimming removed 6 bases at V and 1 base at J, with 18 bases between. Here the CDR3 DNA reads TGTGCCAGCTCCCCCATGAGTCGGTCTGGGAACACTGAAGCTTTCTTT. It codes for CASSPMSRSGNTEAFF. The full variable domain, with the rest looked up from reference TRBV18 and TRBJ1-1, is NAGVMQNPRHLVRRRGQEARLRCSPMKGHSHVYWYRQLPEEGLKFMVYLQKENIIDESGMPKERFSAEFPKEGPSILRIQQVVRGDSAAYFCASSPMSRSGNTEAFFGQGTRLTVV.

The chain recombines TRBV3-1 (or the pseudogene TRBV3-2) with TRBJ1-3; D gene ambiguous. The V end was cut by 0 bases, the J end by 9 bases, with 9 bases between. The CDR3 runs 13 residues. Germline loops: CDR1 LGHDT, CDR2 YNNKEL (reference sequence). The CDR3 region has the DNA TGTGCCAGCAGCCAAGATCTGAGTTCCACCATATATTTT. It codes for CASSQDLSSTIYF.

The chain joins TRBV19 to TRBJ1-1; D remains unclear. CDR3 length equals 14 residues. The germline V gene encodes CDR1 LNHDA and CDR2 SQIVND (reference sequence). The ends were cut back, 7 bases at V and 4 bases at J, with 16 bases in the middle. The CDR3 DNA is TGTGCCAGTATCCTGGGCCCTTCGCCCACTGAAGCTTTCTTT. It encodes CASILGPSPTEAFF. Based on the CDR3 plus reference TRBV19 and TRBJ1-1, the full variable domain is DGGITQSPKYLFRKEGQNVTLSCEQNLNHDAMYWYRQDPGQGLRLIYYSQIVNDFQKGDIAEGYSVSREKKESFPLTVTSAQKNPTAFYLCASILGPSPTEAFFGQGTRLTVV.

The J gene is TRBJ1-3, the V gene TRBV4-3; 9 bases align to TRBD1. The germline V gene has CDR1 LGHNA and CDR2 YSLEER. CDR3 length: 18 residues. V lost 0 bases to trimming and J lost 0 bases; unmatched junction nucleotides: 6. CDR3: CASSQDTGGANSGNTIYF. The CDR3 DNA reads as TGCGCCAGCAGCCAAGATACAGGGGGCGCGAACTCTGGAAACACCATATATTTT.

The chain recombines TRBV19 with TRBJ1-2, with D perhaps matching TRBD1 (6 bases). CDR3 size: 14 residues. The germline V gene has CDR1 LNHDA and CDR2 SQIVND (reference sequence). The V end was cut by 5 bases, the J end by 8 bases, with 18 bases between. CDR3 sequence reads: CASSGVGGAGGYTF. The CDR3 nucleotides read TGTGCCAGTAGTGGAGTTGGGGGGGCAGGCGGCTACACCTTC.

The chain has TRBV9 and TRBJ2-3, with TRBD2 matching over 10 bases. V shed 0 bases, J shed 5 bases, and the junction held 12 bases outside the gene matches. This CDR3 has 18 amino acids. Looked up from germline, CDR1 is SGDLS and CDR2 is YYNGEE. The CDR3 DNA sequence: TGTGCCAGCAGCGTAGGTGTGAGAAGCGGGAGGGTGGAAGATACGCAGTATTTT. It yields the protein CASSVGVRSGRVEDTQYF.

This clone was recorded a few times. CDR3 region: CAWSVGASPRGYTF. The CDR3 nucleotides read TGTGCCTGGAGTGTGGGGGCCTCGCCGAGGGGCTACACCTTC. The gene calls are TRBV30 and TRBJ1-2, with a possible D match to TRBD1 (6 bases). Deletions cut 0 bases from V and 8 bases from J, with 16 bases between. Germline V gives CDR1 GTSNPN, CDR2 SVGIG (reference sequence). There are 14 residues in the CDR3.

The rearrangement links TRBV12-3 or TRBV12-4 to TRBJ1-1; a weak D match, TRBD1 (5 bases). V gave up 5 bases and J gave up 13 bases, with 20 bases separating them. The CDR3 is 13 amino acids. The CDR3 DNA is TGTGCCAGCAGTCCATACTCCCAGGGTCTTGGTTTCTTT. Amino acid sequence: CASSPYSQGLGFF.

The J gene is TRBJ1-5, the V gene TRBV10-3; 7 nucleotides agree with TRBD1. V lost 6 bases to trimming and J lost 3 bases; unmatched junction nucleotides: 2. CDR3 size: 13 residues. The germline V gene has CDR1 ENHRY and CDR2 SYGVKD. The CDR3 reads CAIRQGPNQPQHF. Written as DNA, the CDR3 is TGTGCCATCAGACAGGGGCCCAATCAGCCCCAGCATTTT.

This clone was seen a few times. This sequence joins TRBV19 and TRBJ1-5; possibly TRBD1 for D (6 bases). The CDR3 sequence is 17 residues long. Trimming took 5 bases from V and 0 from J, leaving 17 bases between them. Germline V CDR1 and CDR2: LNHDA, SQIVND (reference sequence). The CDR3 loop is CASSVRGRGSSNQPQHF. CDR3 DNA sequence: TGTGCCAGTAGTGTACGGGGCAGGGGCTCTAGCAATCAGCCCCAGCATTTT.

V and J are TRBV10-1 and TRBJ2-2; 8 nucleotides agree with TRBD1. Germline V gene sequence: CDR1 WNHNN, CDR2 SYGVQD (reference sequence). V gave up 5 bases and J gave up 6 bases; unmatched junction bases: 5. CDR3 length equals 14 residues. Here the CDR3 DNA reads TGCGCCAGCAGTCCCTACAGGGGGGCCGGGGAGCTGTTTTTT. Protein product: CASSPYRGAGELFF.